This T cell receptor beta chain was recovered during a study of T cells in Graves' hyperthyroidism and ophthalmopathy. RNA transcripts were the template for amplifying TCR beta CDR3 regions. The primer set for the first-round RT-PCR of the TCR CDR3 was HTBI. TCRdb re-analysed the multiplex PCR reads in MiXCR, keeping a single row per CDR3 protein. The sample has around 340,000 distinct CDR3 sequences, 21% seen once. This CDR3 is 12 amino acids long. Germline values: CDR1 DFQATT, CDR2 SNEGSKA (reference sequence). J was trimmed by 3 bases and V by 5 bases; bases with no gene match: 3. The table lists this clonotype with many counts.

This chain joins TRBV20-1 and TRBJ1-1; 7 nucleotides match TRBD1. The sequence came from a woman aged 45-65 years with Graves' hyperthyroidism. Sequenced input: blood. This CDR3 is CSADRVDTEAFF. The CDR3 DNA follows: TGCAGTGCTGACAGGGTTGACACTGAAGCTTTCTTT.